The 32 T cell receptor beta chains given below trace back to one sample, sequenced in a study of T cell responses to AZD1222 COVID-19 vaccine. The protocol was immunoSEQ multiplex PCR, while the TCRdb copy is restricted to in-frame clones and leaves out a portion. The data contain roughly 51,000 clones, about 89% of them singletons. Sequencing used peripheral blood, obtained 28 days after the second AZD1222 dose. The receptor source for this set is an adult who received the AZD1222 COVID-19 vaccine.

This chain links TRBV4-3 with TRBJ1-6; D is ambiguous. Germline V gene lookup returns CDR1 LGHNA and CDR2 YSLEER. The V end lost 0 bases, the J end lost 6 bases, and 6 bases lay between the germline ends. The CDR3 loop spans 14 amino acids. The CDR3 is CASSQERANSPLHF. The CDR3, as DNA: TGCGCCAGCAGCCAAGAGAGGGCTAATTCACCCCTCCACTTT.

The rearrangement links TRBV5-5 to TRBJ2-7; 7 nucleotides match TRBD1. The CDR3 runs 15 residues. From germline, CDR1 is SGHKS and CDR2 YYEKEE (reference sequence). Unmatched junction bases numbered 5, after V lost 0 bases and J lost 2 bases. For the CDR3, the DNA is TGTGCCAGCAGCTTGGCCCCACAGGGGACCTACGAGCAGTACTTC. Its translation is CASSLAPQGTYEQYF.

The V call is TRBV19, the J call TRBJ2-1, with 7 bases identical to TRBD2. Germline V gene data show CDR1 as LNHDA and CDR2 as SQIVND (reference sequence). Trimming removed 5 bases from V and 4 bases from J; junction bases left unmatched: 8. The CDR3 runs 15 residues. The chain's CDR3 is CASSLGREWYNEQFF. In nucleotides, the CDR3 is TGTGCCAGTAGTCTTGGGAGGGAGTGGTACAATGAGCAGTTCTTC. The full variable domain, completed using reference TRBV19 and TRBJ2-1, is DGGITQSPKYLFRKEGQNVTLSCEQNLNHDAMYWYRQDPGQGLRLIYYSQIVNDFQKGDIAEGYSVSREKKESFPLTVTSAQKNPTAFYLCASSLGREWYNEQFFGPGTRLTVL.

This clone occurred once. The V and J genes are TRBV7-2 and TRBJ2-7; D may correspond to TRBD1 or TRBD2 (5 bases each). The germline gives CDR1 SGHTA, CDR2 FQGNSA. The CDR3 has 14 residues. With 5 bases removed from V and 0 bases from J, the gap between germline ends came to 11 bases. The CDR3: CASSVTGLSYEQYF. The CDR3 DNA sequence: TGTGCCAGCAGCGTTACAGGACTCTCCTACGAGCAGTACTTC. Using reference TRBV7-2 and TRBJ2-7 for the parts outside the CDR3, the full variable domain is GAGVSQSPSNKVTEKGKDVELRCDPISGHTALYWYRQSLGQGLEFLIYFQGNSAPDKSGLPSDRFSAERTGGSVSTLTIQRTQQEDSAVYLCASSVTGLSYEQYFGPGTRLTVT.

The chain has TRBV24-1 and TRBJ2-1, with D hard to call. The germline V gene has CDR1 KGHDR and CDR2 SFDVKD. V lost 1 base and J lost 6, with 9 bases in between. The CDR3 is made up of 14 amino acids. Here the CDR3 DNA reads TGTGCCACCAGTGATTTTGGAGTCTCCAATGAGCAGTTCTTC. Protein sequence: CATSDFGVSNEQFF.

J is TRBJ1-6 and V is TRBV7-2; D might be TRBD1 (5 bases). The germline V and J ends were trimmed by 4 bases and 7 bases, with 17 bases remaining between them. Germline CDR1 is SGHTA and CDR2 is FQGNSA. The CDR3 totals 16 residues. CDR3 nucleotides: TGTGCCAGCAGCTGGATCGCGGGCGCAGGGAATTCACCCCTCCACTTT. It specifies CASSWIAGAGNSPLHF.

The rearrangement joins TRBV5-1 to TRBJ1-2, with D perhaps TRBD1 (5 bases). The CDR3 runs to 14 residues. The germline V gene encodes CDR1 SGHRS and CDR2 YFSETQ. V was cut by 1 base and J by 2 bases, with 9 bases left in between. DNA of the CDR3: TGCGCCAGCAGCTTGAAGACAGCCAACTATGGCTACACCTTC. Its protein product is CASSLKTANYGYTF.

The V gene is TRBV11-2, the J gene TRBJ1-1, with 7 nucleotides matching TRBD1. Germline-derived CDR1 and CDR2 are SGHAT and FQNNGV. The CDR3 is 15 residues long. The V gene end was trimmed by 5 bases and the J gene end by 2 bases; junction bases not matched to a gene: 8. The CDR3 is CASSPQGGVNTEAFF. Here the CDR3 DNA reads TGTGCCAGCAGCCCCCAGGGGGGGGTAAACACTGAAGCTTTCTTT.

The gene calls are TRBV9 and TRBJ2-3, with 10 bases lining up with TRBD2. Trimming cost V 2 bases and J 0 bases; bases outside gene matches: 6. Per germline, CDR1 SGDLS and CDR2 YYNGEE. This CDR3 region has 17 residues. CDR3 DNA sequence: TGTGCCAGCAGCGTGGGAACTAGCGGGGCTAGCACAGATACGCAGTATTTT. Translating gives CASSVGTSGASTDTQYF.

This chain uses TRBV7-9 with TRBJ2-7, with a tentative D call TRBD2 (6 bases). CDR1 and CDR2 (germline): SEHNR, FQNEAQ (reference sequence). With 3 bases removed from V and 6 bases from J, the gap between germline ends came to 18 bases. The CDR3 contains 15 residues. CDR3 nucleotides: TGTGCCAGCAGCTTGGATTCGGGAGCGTTAGTCGAGCAGTACTTC. Its translation is CASSLDSGALVEQYF.

This clone has more than one count but fewer than ten. The chain has TRBV24-1 and TRBJ1-3; TRBD1 is a possible D gene (5 bases). This CDR3 is built from 14 residues. V lost 5 bases, J lost 1 base, and 8 bases lay in between. Germline CDR1 and CDR2: KGHDR and SFDVKD. The CDR3 sequence: CATSGKGSGNTIYF. CDR3 in DNA: TGTGCCACCAGTGGGAAGGGGTCTGGAAACACCATATATTTT.

This chain connects TRBV19 to TRBJ2-5; 8 bases match TRBD2. The germline V gene encodes CDR1 LNHDA and CDR2 SQIVND (reference sequence). The CDR3 spans 16 residues. V gave up 3 bases and J gave up 2 bases; unmatched junction bases: 8. Written as DNA, the CDR3 is TGTGCCAGTAGTATGGGGGCGGGAGGACTACAAGAGACCCAGTACTTC. This sequence encodes CASSMGAGGLQETQYF.

The chain is built from TRBV5-8 and TRBJ2-2; 7 positions match TRBD2. The length of the CDR3 is 16 residues. J gave up 0 bases and V 1 base, and 3 bases lay outside the gene matches. Per the germline V gene, CDR1 is SGHTS and CDR2 is YDEGEE. The CDR3: CASSLSGTANTGELFF. CDR3 nucleotides: TGTGCCAGCAGCTTGAGCGGGACGGCGAACACCGGGGAGCTGTTTTTT. Looking up the rest from reference TRBV5-8 and TRBJ2-2 gives the full variable domain: EAGVTQSPTHLIKTRGQQATLRCSPISGHTSVYWYQQALGLGLQFLLWYDEGEERNRGNFPPRFSGRQFPNYSSELNVNALELEDSALYLCASSLSGTANTGELFFGEGSRLTVL.

This clone has a single count. The chain has TRBV6-1 and TRBJ2-1, with 8 bases aligning to TRBD1. The CDR3 extends over 15 amino acids. V gave up 1 base and J gave up 2 bases; unmatched junction bases: 1. CDR1 MNHNS and CDR2 SASEGT come from the germline V gene. Here the CDR3 reads CASSEEGQAYNEQFF. CDR3 bases: TGTGCCAGCAGTGAAGAGGGACAGGCCTACAATGAGCAGTTCTTC.

The genes are TRBV19 and TRBJ1-1; D remains ambiguous. Germline CDR1 reads LNHDA; CDR2 reads SQIVND (reference sequence). The CDR3 consists of 14 residues. The CDR3 here is CATRSLDGSTEAFF. The CDR3 DNA is TGTGCGACGAGGTCCTTGGATGGGAGCACTGAAGCTTTCTTT.

This sequence joins TRBV2 and TRBJ2-3, with TRBD2 matching 12 bases. Trimming at V came to 4 bases and at J to 1 base, leaving 3 bases not matched to a gene. CDR1 is SNHLY and CDR2 is FYNNEI in the germline V gene. This CDR3 region has 16 residues. The CDR3 coding sequence is TGTGCCAGCAGTGTACCTAGCGGGGGGGGCACAGATACGCAGTATTTT. Translating it yields CASSVPSGGGTDTQYF. Drawing the rest from reference TRBV2 and TRBJ2-3, the complete variable domain is EPEVTQTPSHQVTQMGQEVILRCVPISNHLYFYWYRQILGQKVEFLVSFYNNEISEKSEIFDDQFSVERPDGSNFTLKIRSTKLEDSAMYFCASSVPSGGGTDTQYFGPGTRLTVL.

The chain employs TRBV3-1 (or the pseudogene TRBV3-2) and TRBJ2-5; no firm D call. Germline-derived CDR1 and CDR2 are LGHDT and YNNKEL (reference sequence). The CDR3 is made up of 13 amino acids. CDR3 nucleotide sequence: TGTGTCACGGAGAAGCGCGGTGGAGAGACCCAGTACTTC. Translating it yields CVTEKRGGETQYF.

The rearrangement joins TRBV4-2 to TRBJ1-1; D gene uncertain. The V gene lost 6 bases and the J gene lost 2 bases, with 13 bases spanning the gap. CDR1 LGHNA and CDR2 YNFKEQ come from the germline V gene. This CDR3 is built from 14 residues. The chain's CDR3 is CASRVSRINTEAFF. The DNA of the CDR3 is TGTGCCAGCAGGGTTTCTCGAATAAACACTGAAGCTTTCTTT.

CDR3 coding DNA: TGTGCCACCAGTGGAGCCGCGGGAGGGTTTTTGAATGAGCAGTTCTTC. Amino acids: CATSGAAGGFLNEQFF. This chain connects TRBV24-1 to TRBJ2-1, with 9 bases fitting TRBD2. The CDR3 contains 16 residues. Germline V gene sequence: CDR1 KGHDR, CDR2 SFDVKD. V was clipped by 5 bases and J by 7 bases; unmatched bases: 11.

This clone has just one count. The chain has TRBV7-2 and TRBJ2-7, with 9 bases lining up with TRBD2. This CDR3 region has 15 residues. V trimming: 3 bases; J trimming: 5 bases; junction bases outside the gene matches: 8. Germline CDR1 SGHTA, CDR2 FQGNSA. CDR3 loop: CASSLGLANTHEQYF. The CDR3, as DNA: TGTGCCAGCAGCTTGGGACTAGCTAACACCCACGAGCAGTACTTC.

A single count supports this clone. In nucleotides, the CDR3 is TGTGCCAGCAGCTTAGGTCCCAACAGGGCCGAGCAGTACTTC. This translates into CASSLGPNRAEQYF. This chain links TRBV11-3 with TRBJ2-7; TRBD1 might be the D (6 bases). This CDR3 contains 14 residues. V was shortened by 1 base and J by 6 bases, with 13 bases between the two germline ends. Germline V CDR1 and CDR2: SGHNT, YENEEA.

The rearrangement uses TRBV5-1 and TRBJ2-2, with a tentative D call TRBD2 (6 bases). There are 15 residues in the CDR3. Germline values: CDR1 SGHRS, CDR2 YFSETQ. V was trimmed by 2 bases and J by 1 base, leaving 9 bases between them. CDR3 protein: CASSFGGMNTGELFF. CDR3 DNA: TGCGCCAGCAGCTTTGGCGGGATGAACACCGGGGAGCTGTTTTTT.

The chain carries TRBV14 and TRBJ2-4, with 9 bases lining up with TRBD2. V was clipped by 0 bases and J by 2 bases; unmatched bases: 5. CDR3 length: 17 residues. Germline V gene data show CDR1 as SGHDN and CDR2 as FVKESK. The CDR3 DNA follows: TGTGCCAGCAGCCAAGATTCACTAGCGGGTTCCAAAAACATTCAGTACTTC. It translates to CASSQDSLAGSKNIQYF.

This sequence joins TRBV13 and TRBJ2-2, with 7 bases aligning to TRBD2. Germline CDR1 is PRHDT and CDR2 is FYEKMQ (reference sequence). This CDR3 region has 15 residues. V lost 8 bases, J lost 0 bases, and 6 bases stayed unmatched. CDR3 nucleotides: TGTGCCAGCCGCCGACTAGCAGCGAACACCGGGGAGCTGTTTTTT. Amino acid sequence: CASRRLAANTGELFF.

The chain combines TRBV11-2 with TRBJ2-2; 8 nucleotides align to TRBD2. Unmatched junction bases numbered 7, after V lost 6 bases and J lost 4 bases. The CDR3 has 15 amino acids. Per germline, CDR1 SGHAT and CDR2 FQNNGV. CDR3 amino acids: CASRPSGSVTGELFF. In DNA form, the CDR3 reads TGTGCCAGCAGACCCAGCGGGAGTGTCACCGGGGAGCTGTTTTTT.

The genes are TRBV4-3 and TRBJ2-7; TRBD1 agrees at 8 bases. Germline V CDR1 and CDR2: LGHNA, YSLEER. V shed 4 bases and J 2 bases; nucleotides not matched to a gene: 4. The length of the CDR3 is 14 residues. DNA for the CDR3: TGCGCCAGCAGCCTACGGACAGGGCCCTACGAGCAGTACTTC. Its protein is CASSLRTGPYEQYF.

The J gene is TRBJ1-1, the V gene TRBV7-2; D unresolved. Trimming left V 1 base short and J 1 base short, with 7 bases between. This CDR3 comprises 14 residues. Germline V gene data show CDR1 as SGHTA and CDR2 as FQGNSA. In DNA form, the CDR3 reads TGTGCCAGCAGCTTAGACGCAGGGAACACTGAAGCTTTCTTT. Translated, it gives CASSLDAGNTEAFF.

This clone appeared once. The J gene is TRBJ1-1, the V gene TRBV11-3, with D perhaps matching TRBD1 (5 bases). The CDR3 has 15 residues. Germline CDR1 and CDR2: SGHNT and YENEEA. The V and J ends lost 1 base and 1 base respectively, with 10 bases between them. CDR3 protein: CASSLGGFGNTEAFF. The CDR3, as DNA: TGTGCCAGCAGCTTAGGGGGGTTCGGGAACACTGAAGCTTTCTTT.

The CDR3: CASSDSASYNEQFF. In DNA, the CDR3 is TGTGCCAGCAGCGATTCCGCATCCTACAATGAGCAGTTCTTC. The V call is TRBV7-2, the J call TRBJ2-1, with D uncertain. V gave up 5 bases and J gave up 1 base, with 9 bases separating them. Germline V lookup: CDR1 SGHTA, CDR2 FQGNSA. The CDR3 sequence is 14 residues long.

The chain is built from TRBV4-1 and TRBJ2-1, with TRBD2 identical over 8 bases. V was pared by 0 bases and J by 6 bases, with 7 bases of the junction left unmatched. Germline V gene sequence: CDR1 MGHRA, CDR2 YSYEKL. This CDR3 has 16 amino acids. CDR3 region: CASSQDRASGFNEQFF. In nucleotides, the CDR3 is TGCGCCAGCAGCCAAGATCGGGCTAGCGGGTTCAATGAGCAGTTCTTC.

This clone showed up just a few times. This chain joins TRBV13 and TRBJ2-7; D is undetermined. Germline V gives CDR1 PRHDT, CDR2 FYEKMQ (reference sequence). This CDR3 has 15 residues. V shed 2 bases and J shed 0 bases, with 11 bases lying between them. For the CDR3, the DNA is TGTGCCAGCAGCTTAAGCCTTGGGTACTCCTACGAGCAGTACTTC. Residues: CASSLSLGYSYEQYF. Drawing the rest from reference TRBV13 and TRBJ2-7, the complete variable domain is AAGVIQSPRHLIKEKRETATLKCYPIPRHDTVYWYQQGPGQDPQFLISFYEKMQSDKGSIPDRFSAQQFSDYHSELNMSSLELGDSALYFCASSLSLGYSYEQYFGPGTRLTVT.

The V call is TRBV30, the J call TRBJ2-7; a weak D match, TRBD2 (7 bases). Germline values: CDR1 GTSNPN, CDR2 SVGIG (reference sequence). V lost 1 base, J lost 1 base, and 11 bases lay in between. CDR3 length: 14 amino acids. The CDR3 sequence is CAWSEGGGSYEQYF. CDR3 nucleotides: TGTGCCTGGAGTGAAGGGGGAGGGTCCTACGAGCAGTACTTC.